The present T cell receptor beta chain was sequenced within a study of blood T cells in healthy people across ages. Next came a second PCR, run for about 7 to 11 cycles, which used a sample-barcoded 5' primer along with a J-beta primer mix. Carrying 12 random nucleotides, a template-switch adaptor labeled each individual cDNA molecule. TCRdb processed the 5' RACE reads anew with MiXCR; each CDR3 protein has one entry. This table holds about 1.6 million distinct CDR3 sequences, 34% found once. Findings and limits, study-wide: TCR beta diversity, measured per million T cells, fell in a roughly linear way with age. Samples with more naive T cells showed higher observed beta diversity.

Deletions cut 5 bases from V and 5 bases from J, with 17 bases between. CDR1 and CDR2 (germline): SSHAT, FNYEAQ (reference sequence). CDR3 length: 15 amino acids. A remark on this clonotype: No antigen is known for it.

Donors were healthy Caucasian individuals from Russia aged about 6 to 90. This receptor was taken from a woman aged 30 to 39 in good health. Sample: blood. The gene calls are TRBV7-7 and TRBJ2-3; D may be TRBD2 (6 bases). The chain's CDR3 is CASSPSGSPGDTQYF. The CDR3 nucleotides are TGTGCCAGCAGCCCCTCCGGGAGCCCCGGAGATACGCAGTATTTT.